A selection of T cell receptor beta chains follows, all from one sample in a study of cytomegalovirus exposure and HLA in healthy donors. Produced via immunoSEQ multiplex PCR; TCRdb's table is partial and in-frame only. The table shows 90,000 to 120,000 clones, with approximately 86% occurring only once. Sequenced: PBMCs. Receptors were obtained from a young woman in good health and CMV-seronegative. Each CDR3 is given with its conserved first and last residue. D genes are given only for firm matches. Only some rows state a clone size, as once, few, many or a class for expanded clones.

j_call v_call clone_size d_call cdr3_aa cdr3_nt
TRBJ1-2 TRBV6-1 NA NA CASDVTGDYGYTF TGTGCCAGCGATGTGACAGGCGACTATGGCTACACCTTC
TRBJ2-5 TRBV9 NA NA CASSHRTTHQETQYF TGTGCCAGCAGTCATAGGACTACCCACCAAGAGACCCAGTACTTC
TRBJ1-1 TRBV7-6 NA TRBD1 CASSFTGDLGGAFF TGTGCCAGCAGCTTCACAGGGGATCTAGGGGGAGCTTTCTTT
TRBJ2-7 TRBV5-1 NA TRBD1 CASSFRDSTYEQYF TGCGCCAGCAGCTTCCGGGACAGCACCTACGAGCAGTACTTC
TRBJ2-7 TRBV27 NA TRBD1 CASSLKDRGHGEQYF TGTGCCAGCAGTTTGAAGGACAGGGGGCATGGGGAGCAGTACTTC
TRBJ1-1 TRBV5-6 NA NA CASSLTGRTKNTEAFF TGTGCCAGCAGCTTGACAGGAAGGACCAAGAACACTGAAGCTTTCTTT
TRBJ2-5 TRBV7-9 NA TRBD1 CASSSTGAQETQYF TGTGCCAGCAGCTCGACAGGGGCCCAAGAGACCCAGTACTTC
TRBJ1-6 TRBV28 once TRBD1 CASSQRGRGSPLHF TGTGCCAGCAGTCAGAGGGGGCGCGGTTCACCCCTCCACTTT
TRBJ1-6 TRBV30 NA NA CAWSRGWDSPLHF TGTGCCTGGAGCAGGGGTTGGGATTCACCCCTCCACTTT
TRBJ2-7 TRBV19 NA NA CASSIEGASSYEQYF TGTGCCAGTAGTATAGAGGGAGCAAGCTCCTACGAGCAGTACTTC
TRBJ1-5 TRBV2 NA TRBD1 CASRGTGSNQPQHF TGTGCCAGCAGAGGGACAGGGAGCAATCAGCCCCAGCATTTT
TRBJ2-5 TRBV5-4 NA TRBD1 CASSSTGEGETQYF TGTGCCAGCAGCAGTACAGGGGAAGGGGAGACCCAGTACTTC
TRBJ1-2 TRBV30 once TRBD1 CAWAGPGGGSLYGYTF TGTGCCTGGGCCGGACCAGGGGGCGGGTCGCTCTATGGCTACACCTTC
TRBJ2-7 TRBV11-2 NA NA CASLGPASTYEQYF TGTGCCAGCCTAGGTCCCGCTTCCACCTACGAGCAGTACTTC
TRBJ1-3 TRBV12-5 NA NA CASGTALGTIGNTIYF TGTGCTAGTGGTACCGCCCTAGGGACAATAGGAAACACCATATATTTT
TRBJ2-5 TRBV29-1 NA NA CSVEITGSQETQYF TGCAGCGTTGAAATCACAGGGTCTCAAGAGACCCAGTACTTC
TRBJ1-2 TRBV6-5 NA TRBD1 CASSRTGGYGYTF TGTGCCAGCAGCAGGACAGGGGGCTATGGCTACACCTTC
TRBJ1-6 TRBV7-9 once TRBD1 CASSLQGENSPLHF TGTGCCAGCAGCTTACAGGGGGAAAATTCACCCCTCCACTTT
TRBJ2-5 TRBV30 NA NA CAWSLLSGTQYF TGTGCCTGGAGTCTCCTCTCGGGGACCCAGTACTTC
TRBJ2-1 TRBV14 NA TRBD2 CASSQVIAGYFGEQFF TGTGCCAGCAGCCAAGTTATAGCGGGGTATTTTGGTGAGCAGTTCTTC
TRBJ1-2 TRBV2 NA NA CASSEGQGSMGYTF TGTGCCAGCAGTGAAGGGCAGGGTTCGATGGGCTACACCTTC
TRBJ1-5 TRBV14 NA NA CASSQDRGQPQHF TGTGCCAGCAGCCAAGATCGGGGTCAGCCCCAGCATTTT
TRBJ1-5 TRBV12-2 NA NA CGEEGSNQPQHF TGTGGGGAGGAGGGGAGCAATCAGCCCCAGCATTTT
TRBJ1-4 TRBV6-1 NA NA CASRTVANEKLFF TGTGCCAGCAGGACAGTTGCTAATGAAAAACTGTTTTTT
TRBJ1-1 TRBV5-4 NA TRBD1 CASSQAGTGDTEAFF TGTGCCAGCAGCCAGGCGGGGACAGGGGACACTGAAGCTTTCTTT
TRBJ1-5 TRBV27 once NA CASSLVSNQPQHF TGTGCCAGCAGTTTAGTAAGCAATCAGCCCCAGCATTTT
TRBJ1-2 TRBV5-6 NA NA CASSLGPGDLYGYTF TGTGCCAGCAGCTTGGGCCCAGGGGACCTCTATGGCTACACCTTC
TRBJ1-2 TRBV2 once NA CASRGQVSNYGYTF TGTGCCAGCAGAGGTCAGGTTTCCAACTATGGCTACACCTTC
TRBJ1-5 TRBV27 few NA CASSLAGDVQPQHF TGTGCCAGCAGTTTAGCAGGGGACGTGCAGCCCCAGCATTTT
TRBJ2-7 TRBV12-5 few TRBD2 CASGLAGGYEQYF TGTGCTAGTGGTTTAGCGGGGGGGTACGAGCAGTACTTC
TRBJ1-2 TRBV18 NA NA CASSEPHNYGYTF TGTGCCAGCTCAGAGCCCCATAACTATGGCTACACCTTC
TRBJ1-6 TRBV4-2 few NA CASSQGSDGGMRSPLHF TGTGCCAGCAGCCAAGGGTCAGACGGAGGTATGCGTTCACCCCTCCACTTT
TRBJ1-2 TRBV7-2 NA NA CASSLVFLRGYTF TGTGCCAGCAGCTTAGTATTTTTGAGAGGCTACACCTTC
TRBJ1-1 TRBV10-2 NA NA CASSELGRNTEAFF TGCGCCAGCAGTGAGTTGGGGCGGAACACTGAAGCTTTCTTT
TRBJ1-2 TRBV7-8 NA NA CASSFLTGGYGYTF TGTGCCAGCAGCTTCCTAACGGGGGGCTATGGCTACACCTTC